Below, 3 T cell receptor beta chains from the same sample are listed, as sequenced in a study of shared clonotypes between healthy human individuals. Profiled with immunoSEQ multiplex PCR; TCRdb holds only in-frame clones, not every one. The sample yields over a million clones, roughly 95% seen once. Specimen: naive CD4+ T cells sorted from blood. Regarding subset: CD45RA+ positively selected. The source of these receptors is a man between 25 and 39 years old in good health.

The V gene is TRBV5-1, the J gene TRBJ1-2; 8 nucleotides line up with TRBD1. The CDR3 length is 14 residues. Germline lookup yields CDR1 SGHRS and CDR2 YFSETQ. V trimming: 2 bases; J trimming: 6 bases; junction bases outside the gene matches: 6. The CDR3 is CASSLGTGGNGYTF. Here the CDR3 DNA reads TGCGCCAGCAGCTTAGGAACAGGGGGAAATGGCTACACCTTC.

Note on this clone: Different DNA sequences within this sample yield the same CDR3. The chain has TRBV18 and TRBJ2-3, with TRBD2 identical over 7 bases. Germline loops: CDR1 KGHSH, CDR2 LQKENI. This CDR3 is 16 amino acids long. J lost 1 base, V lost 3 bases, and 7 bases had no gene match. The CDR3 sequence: CASSPLPSGRTDTQYF. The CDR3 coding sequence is TGTGCCAGCTCACCCCTCCCTAGCGGACGCACAGATACGCAGTATTTT. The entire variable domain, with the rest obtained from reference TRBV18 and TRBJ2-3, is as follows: NAGVMQNPRHLVRRRGQEARLRCSPMKGHSHVYWYRQLPEEGLKFMVYLQKENIIDESGMPKERFSAEFPKEGPSILRIQQVVRGDSAAYFCASSPLPSGRTDTQYFGPGTRLTVL.

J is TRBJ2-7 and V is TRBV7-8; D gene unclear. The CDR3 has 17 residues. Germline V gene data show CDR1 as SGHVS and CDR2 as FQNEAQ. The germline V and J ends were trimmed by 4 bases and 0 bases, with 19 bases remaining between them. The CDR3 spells CASSSTVVDIFSYEQYF. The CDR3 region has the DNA TGTGCCAGCAGCTCAACCGTGGTCGACATCTTCTCCTACGAGCAGTACTTC.